The 14 T cell receptor beta chains in this list originate from one sample, sequenced in a study of blood T cell repertoires in COVID-19. The data were produced by immunoSEQ multiplex PCR, yet TCRdb's version contains in-frame clones alone and is incomplete. Of 300,000 to 450,000 clones in the sample, around 89% were seen once. Sequencing used PBMCs or T cells enriched from blood (not recorded which). Every receptor here comes from a woman aged 18-29 years who had recovered from COVID-19.

This clone was seen a few times. The chain employs TRBV29-1 and TRBJ1-2, with D perhaps matching TRBD1 (6 bases). Germline V gives CDR1 SQVTM, CDR2 ANQGSEA. Trimming took off 6 bases at V and 6 bases at J, with 14 bases between the two ends. The CDR3 runs 12 residues. DNA for the CDR3: TGCAGCGTGGGGTCAGGGGTAGATGGCTACACCTTC. The encoded protein is CSVGSGVDGYTF.

V is TRBV29-1 and J is TRBJ2-7; TRBD1 agrees at 7 bases. The V gene end was trimmed by 6 bases and the J gene end by 7 bases; junction bases not matched to a gene: 9. CDR3 length: 12 amino acids. CDR1 and CDR2 from the germline V gene are SQVTM and ANQGSEA. CDR3 residues: CSVRTGGKEQYF. The CDR3 region has the DNA TGCAGCGTGAGGACAGGTGGGAAAGAGCAGTACTTC.

The chain employs TRBV7-2 and TRBJ1-5; maybe TRBD1 (6 bases). V shed 2 bases and J shed 6 bases, with 17 bases lying between them. The CDR3 is 16 residues long. The germline CDR1 and CDR2 sequences are SGHTA and FQGNSA. The chain's CDR3 is CASSLRVGGALQPQHF. CDR3 coding DNA: TGTGCCAGCAGCTTAAGGGTCGGGGGGGCCCTTCAGCCCCAGCATTTT. Supplemented by reference TRBV7-2 and TRBJ1-5, the full variable domain reads GAGVSQSPSNKVTEKGKDVELRCDPISGHTALYWYRQSLGQGLEFLIYFQGNSAPDKSGLPSDRFSAERTGGSVSTLTIQRTQQEDSAVYLCASSLRVGGALQPQHFGDGTRLSIL.

The chain carries TRBV6-5 and TRBJ2-3; 7 bases agree with TRBD2. V trimming: 6 bases; J trimming: 3 bases; junction bases outside the gene matches: 3. CDR1 and CDR2 from the germline V gene are MNHEY and SVGAGI. CDR3 length: 13 residues. The CDR3 DNA sequence: TGTGCCAGCAGCCCCGGGGGGACAGATACGCAGTATTTT. Translating it yields CASSPGGTDTQYF.

The chain employs TRBV19 and TRBJ1-1; D call uncertain. Germline lookup yields CDR1 LNHDA and CDR2 SQIVND (reference sequence). This CDR3 has 13 residues. The germline V and J ends were trimmed by 3 bases and 5 bases, with 10 bases remaining between them. CDR3 DNA sequence: TGTGCCAGTAGTATCGGAGATGGAACTGAAGCTTTCTTT. Translated, it gives CASSIGDGTEAFF.

The chain couples TRBV27 to TRBJ1-3, with D possibly being TRBD1 (6 bases). Germline CDR1 is MNHEY and CDR2 is SMNVEV (reference sequence). V lost 9 bases and J lost 4, with 16 bases in between. The CDR3 consists of 14 residues. CDR3: CASKTGQSGNTIYF. In DNA, the CDR3 is TGTGCCAGTAAGACTGGACAGTCGGGAAACACCATATATTTT.

The chain's CDR3 is CASRRDSNSPLHF. Here the CDR3 DNA reads TGTGCCAGCAGGCGGGACAGTAATTCACCCCTCCACTTT. The chain uses TRBV2 and TRBJ1-6; 7 bases align to TRBD1. V gave up 6 bases and J gave up 6 bases; unmatched junction bases: 2. This CDR3 spans 13 amino acids. Germline loops: CDR1 SNHLY, CDR2 FYNNEI. The full variable domain, in which reference TRBV2 and TRBJ1-6 provide the parts outside the CDR3, is EPEVTQTPSHQVTQMGQEVILRCVPISNHLYFYWYRQILGQKVEFLVSFYNNEISEKSEIFDDQFSVERPDGSNFTLKIRSTKLEDSAMYFCASRRDSNSPLHFGNGTRLTVT.

This sequence joins TRBV10-1 and TRBJ1-5, with D uncertain. This CDR3 spans 13 amino acids. Germline V gives CDR1 WNHNN, CDR2 SYGVQD (reference sequence). The ends were cut back, 6 bases at V and 3 bases at J, with 9 bases in the middle. The CDR3 spells CASSRGLNQPQHF. The CDR3 nucleotides read TGCGCCAGCAGCCGCGGACTCAATCAGCCCCAGCATTTT.

This chain joins TRBV10-3 and TRBJ2-1; D perhaps matches TRBD1 (7 bases). The CDR3 has 16 residues. The germline gives CDR1 ENHRY, CDR2 SYGVKD. The V gene lost 8 bases and the J gene lost 0 bases, with 17 bases spanning the gap. Here the CDR3 reads CAIGGGGTSSYNEQFF. The CDR3 coding sequence is TGTGCCATCGGTGGAGGGGGCACCAGCTCCTACAATGAGCAGTTCTTC.

The chain combines TRBV6-5 with TRBJ2-7; a weak D match, TRBD2 (5 bases). CDR1 is MNHEY and CDR2 is SVGAGI in the germline V gene. With 4 bases removed from V and 0 bases from J, the gap between germline ends came to 13 bases. The CDR3 spans 15 residues. CDR3 DNA sequence: TGTGCCAGCAGTTTGGACTTCGCGGACTCCTACGAGCAGTACTTC. This gives the protein CASSLDFADSYEQYF.

This clone was seen a handful of times. This chain uses TRBV7-2 with TRBJ1-1; 9 nucleotides line up with TRBD1. This CDR3 has 15 residues. Germline assignment: CDR1 SGHTA and CDR2 FQGNSA. V shed 2 bases and J 4 bases; nucleotides not matched to a gene: 5. The CDR3 protein is CASSLRGQGGTEAFF. The CDR3 DNA is TGTGCCAGCAGCTTAAGGGGACAGGGTGGCACTGAAGCTTTCTTT.

In DNA form, the CDR3 reads TGCGCCAGCAGCCAAGTGGGCCCAAGCACAGATACGCAGTATTTT. This codes for CASSQVGPSTDTQYF. The genes are TRBV4-1 and TRBJ2-3; the D is unclear. Germline CDR1 and CDR2: MGHRA and YSYEKL. Trimming took 1 base from V and 0 from J, leaving 8 bases between them. The CDR3 is made up of 15 amino acids.

The J gene is TRBJ1-2, the V gene TRBV9, with D possibly TRBD1 on 5 matching bases. Trimming shortened V by 8 bases and J by 4 bases, and 12 bases separated the two germline ends. The CDR3 covers 12 residues. CDR1 and CDR2 (germline): SGDLS, YYNGEE. The chain's CDR3 is CARPPGVYGYTF. CDR3 sequence (DNA): TGTGCCAGACCCCCGGGGGTCTATGGCTACACCTTC.

This sequence joins TRBV19 and TRBJ1-2; unclear D gene. With 4 bases removed from V and 1 base from J, the gap between germline ends came to 13 bases. CDR1 and CDR2 (germline): LNHDA, SQIVND (reference sequence). There are 15 residues in the CDR3. The DNA for the CDR3 is TGTGCCAGTAGTAGCACAGCTTTCAGTAACTATGGCTACACCTTC. Protein product: CASSSTAFSNYGYTF. Complete variable domain (other parts from reference TRBV19 and TRBJ1-2): DGGITQSPKYLFRKEGQNVTLSCEQNLNHDAMYWYRQDPGQGLRLIYYSQIVNDFQKGDIAEGYSVSREKKESFPLTVTSAQKNPTAFYLCASSSTAFSNYGYTFGSGTRLTVV.